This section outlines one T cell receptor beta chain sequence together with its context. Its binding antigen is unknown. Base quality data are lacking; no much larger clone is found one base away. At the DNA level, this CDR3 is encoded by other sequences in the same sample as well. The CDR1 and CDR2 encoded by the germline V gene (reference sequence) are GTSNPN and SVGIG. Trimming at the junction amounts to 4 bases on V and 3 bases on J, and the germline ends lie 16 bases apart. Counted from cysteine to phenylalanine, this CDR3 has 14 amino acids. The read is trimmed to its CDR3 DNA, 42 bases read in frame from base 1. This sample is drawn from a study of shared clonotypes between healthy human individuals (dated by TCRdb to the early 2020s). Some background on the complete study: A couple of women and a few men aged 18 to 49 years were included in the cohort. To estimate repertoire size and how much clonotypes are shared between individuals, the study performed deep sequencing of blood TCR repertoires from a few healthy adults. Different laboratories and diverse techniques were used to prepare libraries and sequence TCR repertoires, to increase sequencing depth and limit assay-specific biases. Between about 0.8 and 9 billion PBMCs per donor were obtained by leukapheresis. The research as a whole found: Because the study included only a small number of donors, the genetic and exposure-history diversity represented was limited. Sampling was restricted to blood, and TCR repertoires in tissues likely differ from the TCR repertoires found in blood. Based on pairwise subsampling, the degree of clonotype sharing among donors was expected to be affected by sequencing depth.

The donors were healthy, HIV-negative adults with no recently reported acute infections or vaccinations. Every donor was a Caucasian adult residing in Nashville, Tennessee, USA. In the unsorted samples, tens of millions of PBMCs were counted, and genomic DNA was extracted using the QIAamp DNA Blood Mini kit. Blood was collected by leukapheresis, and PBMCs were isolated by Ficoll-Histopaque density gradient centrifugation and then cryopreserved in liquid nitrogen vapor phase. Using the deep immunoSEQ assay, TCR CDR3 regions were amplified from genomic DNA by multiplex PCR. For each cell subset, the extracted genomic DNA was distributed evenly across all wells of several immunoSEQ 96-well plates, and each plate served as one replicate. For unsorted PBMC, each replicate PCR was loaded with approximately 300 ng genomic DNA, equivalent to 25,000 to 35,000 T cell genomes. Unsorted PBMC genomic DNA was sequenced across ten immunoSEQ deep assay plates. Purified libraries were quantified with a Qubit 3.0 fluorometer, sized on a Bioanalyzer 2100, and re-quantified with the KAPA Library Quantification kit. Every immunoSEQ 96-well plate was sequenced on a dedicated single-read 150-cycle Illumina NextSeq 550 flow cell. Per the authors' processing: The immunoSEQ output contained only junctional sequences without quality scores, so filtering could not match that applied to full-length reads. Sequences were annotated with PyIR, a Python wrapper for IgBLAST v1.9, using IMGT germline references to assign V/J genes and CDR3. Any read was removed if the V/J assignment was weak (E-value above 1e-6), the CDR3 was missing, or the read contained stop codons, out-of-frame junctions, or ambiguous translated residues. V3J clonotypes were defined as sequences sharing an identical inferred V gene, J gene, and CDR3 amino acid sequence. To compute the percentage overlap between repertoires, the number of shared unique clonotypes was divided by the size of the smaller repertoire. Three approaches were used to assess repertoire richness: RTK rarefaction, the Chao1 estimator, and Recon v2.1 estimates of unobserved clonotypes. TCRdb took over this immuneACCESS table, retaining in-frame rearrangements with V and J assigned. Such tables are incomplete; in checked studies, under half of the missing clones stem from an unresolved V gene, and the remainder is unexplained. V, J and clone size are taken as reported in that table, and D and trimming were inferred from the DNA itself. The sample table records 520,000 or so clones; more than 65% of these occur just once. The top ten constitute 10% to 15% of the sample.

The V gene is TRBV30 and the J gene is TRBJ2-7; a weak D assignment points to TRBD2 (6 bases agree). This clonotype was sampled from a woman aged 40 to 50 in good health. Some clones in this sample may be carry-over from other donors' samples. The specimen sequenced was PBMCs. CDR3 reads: CAWTGTSGFYEQYF. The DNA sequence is TGTGCCTGGACCGGGACCAGCGGGTTCTACGAGCAGTACTTC. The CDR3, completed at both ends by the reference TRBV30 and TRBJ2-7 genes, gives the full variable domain SQTIHQWPATLVQPVGSPLSLECTVEGTSNPNLYWYRQAAGRGLQLLFYSVGIGQISSEVPQNLSASRPQDRQFILSSKKLLLSDSGFYLCAWTGTSGFYEQYFGPGTRLTVT.